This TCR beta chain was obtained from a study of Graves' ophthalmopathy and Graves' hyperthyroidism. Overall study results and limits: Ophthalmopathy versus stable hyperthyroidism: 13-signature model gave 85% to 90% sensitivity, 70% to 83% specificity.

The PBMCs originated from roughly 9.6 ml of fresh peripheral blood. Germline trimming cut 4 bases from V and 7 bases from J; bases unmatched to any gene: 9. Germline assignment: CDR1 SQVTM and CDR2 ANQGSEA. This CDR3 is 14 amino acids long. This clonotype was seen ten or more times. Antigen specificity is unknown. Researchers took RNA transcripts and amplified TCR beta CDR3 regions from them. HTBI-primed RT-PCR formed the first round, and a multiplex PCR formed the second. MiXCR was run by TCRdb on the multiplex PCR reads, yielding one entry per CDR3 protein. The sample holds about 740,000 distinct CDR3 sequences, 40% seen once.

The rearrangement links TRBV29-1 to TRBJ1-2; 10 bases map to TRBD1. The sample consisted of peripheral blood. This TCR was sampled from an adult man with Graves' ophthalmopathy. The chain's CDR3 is CSVVPGQGLSGYTF. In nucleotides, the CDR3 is TGCAGCGTTGTACCGGGACAGGGGTTATCTGGCTACACCTTC.